A single sample is the source of the 7 T cell receptor beta chains below, sequenced in a study of T cell responses to AZD1222 COVID-19 vaccine (dated by TCRdb to the early 2020s). This specimen's time point label, per the study, means: baseline before first vaccination. Libraries were made using the immunoSEQ multiplex PCR assay. As stored in TCRdb, this immuneACCESS dataset retains in-frame rearrangements with V and J assigned. A fraction of the clones does not appear; measured against another copy, unresolved V genes explain less than half of the discrepancy, and the remainder lacks a known reason. This sample's records show 150,000 or so clones. The top ten clonotypes cover around 2.4% of the sample. Sequencing was carried out using peripheral blood. Every receptor here comes from an adult in good health.

This chain's CDR3 is CASSNWQGQYSNQPQHF. The CDR3, as DNA: TGTGCCAGCAGCAATTGGCAGGGGCAATATAGCAATCAGCCCCAGCATTTT. The chain has TRBV21-1 and TRBJ1-5; the table's D call of TRBD1 was not tested on the DNA. TRBV21-1 is a pseudogene. The CDR3 consists of 17 residues.

This chain uses TRBV2 with TRBJ1-1, with D unresolved. The CDR3 sequence is 12 residues long. Germline V CDR1 and CDR2: SNHLY, FYNNEI. V was shortened by 8 bases and J by 5 bases, with 12 bases between the two germline ends. The DNA of the CDR3 is TGTGCCAGCGGGTTTTTGAGAACTGAAGCTTTCTTT. It specifies CASGFLRTEAFF.

This rearrangement joins TRBV19 to TRBJ1-3; D is undetermined. CDR3 size: 13 residues. Per the germline V gene, CDR1 is LNHDA and CDR2 is SQIVND (reference sequence). The V end was cut by 9 bases, the J end by 0 bases, with 9 bases between. The CDR3 reads CASRIASGNTIYF. For the CDR3, the DNA is TGTGCCAGCCGAATAGCCTCTGGAAACACCATATATTTT.

This chain joins TRBV6-1 and TRBJ1-5; the D gene is possibly TRBD1 (6 bases). V was shortened by 3 bases and J by 7 bases, with 16 bases between the two germline ends. The CDR3 totals 15 residues. Germline V gives CDR1 MNHNS, CDR2 SASEGT. The CDR3 sequence: CASSDLSGVGQPQHF. The CDR3 coding sequence is TGTGCCAGCAGTGACCTATCAGGGGTCGGGCAGCCCCAGCATTTT.

The rearrangement uses TRBV6-5 and TRBJ2-1, with TRBD2 matching 8 bases. The CDR3 consists of 13 residues. Trimming cost V 6 bases and J 10 bases; bases outside gene matches: 8. Germline lookup yields CDR1 MNHEY and CDR2 SVGAGI. This CDR3 reads CASRPGGAGEQFF. The DNA for the CDR3 is TGTGCCAGCAGGCCCGGGGGGGCGGGGGAGCAGTTCTTC.

The rearrangement links TRBV3-1 (or the pseudogene TRBV3-2) to TRBJ1-2, with TRBD1 as a possible D gene (6 bases). Germline CDR1 is LGHDT and CDR2 is YNNKEL (reference sequence). Trimming took 4 bases from V and 5 from J, leaving 20 bases between them. This CDR3 is 16 amino acids long. CDR3 coding DNA: TGTGCCAGCAGCCCACAAGGGGGGAACGGCCGATATGGCTACACCTTC. Translating gives CASSPQGGNGRYGYTF.

The rearrangement uses TRBV6-1 and TRBJ1-1; TRBD1 might be the D (6 bases). This CDR3 spans 15 amino acids. Trimming removed 3 bases at V and 8 bases at J, with 19 bases between. Germline CDR1 and CDR2: MNHNS and SASEGT. This CDR3 is CASSDKGQQRVEAFF. CDR3 sequence (DNA): TGTGCCAGCAGTGACAAGGGACAACAGCGGGTGGAAGCTTTCTTT.